The source of this T cell receptor (beta chain) is a study of T cells expressing NK-cell markers. TCR beta libraries carry UMIs added by 5'RACE template switching. Following a re-call of the 5' RACE reads, TCRdb has one entry per CDR3 protein and lacks DNA. This sample lists about 260,000 distinct CDR3 sequences; its ten largest clones have approximately 0.39%. CDR3 length equals 14 residues. Sequencing input: blood T cells: a sorted CD56 or NKG2C T cell subset, CD4+ or CD8+ T cells, or bulk PBMC T cells (not recorded which). The source of this sequence is a man younger than 35 in good health. V usage is TRBV23-1 and J usage is TRBJ1-6. TRBV23-1 is an ORF, with its function uncertain. The CDR3 region is CASSQGCRNSPLHF.